Following are 23 T cell receptor beta chains from one sample sequenced in a study of response to subunit inactivated influenza vaccine. MiXCR was run by TCRdb on the RT-PCR reads, yielding one entry per CDR3 protein. The sample holds roughly 700,000 distinct CDR3 sequences, less than 20% seen once. Specimen: PBMCs from blood, collected 11 to 12 days after vaccination. These receptors originate from a man in his forties or fifties who received an inactivated influenza vaccine.

This clonotype has only a few counts. V gene TRBV6-2 or TRBV6-3 combines with J gene TRBJ2-7; the match to TRBD1 covers 9 bases. V shed 6 bases, J shed 7 bases, and the junction held 10 bases outside the gene matches. The CDR3 loop spans 14 amino acids. CDR1 and CDR2 from the germline V gene are MNHEY and SVGEGT. The CDR3 is CASSPPGQGREQYF. The DNA of the CDR3 is TGTGCCAGCAGCCCTCCGGGACAGGGAAGAGAGCAGTACTTC.

The CDR3 DNA is TGTGCCAGCAGCCATGGGGGACCCACAGATACGCAGTATTTT. This translates into CASSHGGPTDTQYF. The chain links TRBV7-2 to TRBJ2-3, with D perhaps being TRBD1 or TRBD2 (5 bases each). The V end was cut by 5 bases, the J end by 2 bases, with 11 bases between. CDR1 is SGHTA, CDR2 FQGNSA, per germline. The CDR3 consists of 14 residues.

V is TRBV19 and J is TRBJ2-5; D remains unclear. Trimming removed 4 bases from V and 4 bases from J, with 10 bases in between. This CDR3 has 13 amino acids. Looked up from germline, CDR1 is LNHDA and CDR2 is SQIVND (reference sequence). This CDR3 is CASSTRLAETQYF. In DNA form, the CDR3 reads TGTGCCAGTAGTACAAGACTGGCAGAGACCCAGTACTTC.

In this sample, this clonotype turned up a few times. CDR3 region: CASSLSTLANYGYTF. In DNA form, the CDR3 reads TGTGCCAGCAGCTTATCGACTTTAGCTAACTATGGCTACACCTTC. The rearrangement links TRBV7-9 to TRBJ1-2; D not resolved. V was shortened by 2 bases and J by 0 bases, with 10 bases between the two germline ends. Germline CDR1 and CDR2: SEHNR and FQNEAQ (reference sequence). The CDR3 has 15 amino acids.

This clonotype has more than one count but fewer than ten. The rearrangement joins TRBV7-7 to TRBJ2-7, with 7 bases that match TRBD2. The V segment lost 2 bases and the J segment 2 bases; nucleotides outside the gene matches: 6. CDR3 length equals 15 residues. Germline CDR1 reads SSHAT; CDR2 reads FNYEAQ (reference sequence). The CDR3 DNA follows: TGTGCCAGCAGCTTATACGCGGGAGTGGCCTACGAGCAGTACTTC. Residues: CASSLYAGVAYEQYF.

This clonotype showed up just a few times. V usage is TRBV14 and J usage is TRBJ2-1; no definite D call. Germline CDR1 is SGHDN and CDR2 is FVKESK. With 1 base removed from V and 7 bases from J, the gap between germline ends came to 8 bases. The CDR3 has 13 amino acids. The CDR3 protein is CASSQVGWNEQFF. The CDR3 DNA follows: TGTGCCAGCAGCCAAGTTGGGTGGAATGAGCAGTTCTTC.

The chain is built from TRBV7-9 and TRBJ1-5, with TRBD1 as a possible D gene (6 bases). The germline CDR1 and CDR2 sequences are SEHNR and FQNEAQ (reference sequence). The CDR3 has 14 amino acids. Trimming cost V 10 bases and J 2 bases, with 15 bases left between them. This chain's CDR3 is CANRRGVGNQPQHF. The CDR3 coding sequence is TGTGCCAATAGAAGGGGGGTTGGCAATCAGCCCCAGCATTTT.

The chain is built from TRBV3-1 and TRBJ2-6, with 9 bases identical to TRBD1. V shed 7 bases, J shed 0 bases, and the junction held 7 bases outside the gene matches. The germline gives CDR1 LGHDT, CDR2 YNNKEL (reference sequence). The CDR3 is made up of 17 amino acids. CDR3 amino acids: CASTAGQGFSGANVLTF. CDR3 nucleotide sequence: TGTGCCAGCACCGCCGGACAGGGGTTCTCTGGGGCCAACGTCCTGACTTTC.

This chain connects TRBV11-2 to TRBJ1-2; weak D call: TRBD1 (6 bases). The CDR3 consists of 12 residues. Germline lookup yields CDR1 SGHAT and CDR2 FQNNGV. V was shortened by 4 bases and J by 6 bases, with 9 bases between the two germline ends. DNA of the CDR3: TGTGCCAGCAGCTCGGAGGGGGATGGCTACACCTTC. As protein: CASSSEGDGYTF. Supplemented by reference TRBV11-2 and TRBJ1-2, the full variable domain reads EAGVAQSPRYKIIEKRQSVAFWCNPISGHATLYWYQQILGQGPKLLIQFQNNGVVDDSQLPKDRFSAERLKGVDSTLKIQPAKLEDSAVYLCASSSEGDGYTFGSGTRLTVV.

Only a few counts were recorded for this clonotype. This chain joins TRBV4-1 and TRBJ2-4; 16 nucleotides align to TRBD2. This CDR3 has 18 residues. The V gene end was trimmed by 4 bases and the J gene end by 2 bases; junction bases not matched to a gene: 5. Per germline, CDR1 MGHRA and CDR2 YSYEKL. The CDR3 here is CASSPGLAGGRSKNIQYF. The CDR3, as DNA: TGCGCCAGCAGCCCGGGACTAGCGGGGGGGCGATCCAAAAACATTCAGTACTTC.

The chain joins TRBV19 to TRBJ2-1; D perhaps matches TRBD1 (5 bases). Trimming shortened V by 1 base and J by 4 bases, and 11 bases separated the two germline ends. The germline gives CDR1 LNHDA, CDR2 SQIVND (reference sequence). The CDR3 runs to 15 residues. The CDR3 coding sequence is TGTGCCAGTAGTATAGCACAGGTTAATTACAATGAGCAGTTCTTC. Its protein is CASSIAQVNYNEQFF.

This clonotype was counted between two and nine times. The rearrangement joins TRBV5-6 to TRBJ1-5; D gene unclear. In germline, CDR1 is SGHDT, CDR2 YYEEEE. This CDR3 spans 13 amino acids. V lost 0 bases and J lost 8, with 9 bases in between. The CDR3 region is CASSLGVFEPQHF. In DNA, the CDR3 is TGTGCCAGCAGCTTGGGAGTGTTTGAGCCCCAGCATTTT.

The rearrangement links TRBV6-5 to TRBJ2-4; the D call may be TRBD1 or TRBD2 (6 bases each). Germline assignment: CDR1 MNHEY and CDR2 SVGAGI. The CDR3 has 15 amino acids. The V gene lost 4 bases and the J gene lost 8 bases, with 18 bases spanning the gap. The CDR3 here is CASSWDRRRGDIQYF. CDR3 sequence (DNA): TGTGCCAGCAGTTGGGACCGTCGGAGGGGGGACATTCAGTACTTC.

This clonotype was observed at least ten times. V usage is TRBV18 and J usage is TRBJ1-2; tentatively, D is TRBD1 (5 bases). V was cut by 6 bases and J by 1 base, with 12 bases left in between. Germline V CDR1 and CDR2: KGHSH, LQKENI. There are 14 residues in the CDR3. CDR3 sequence (DNA): TGTGCCAGCTCCCCCAGGGAGTTTAACTATGGCTACACCTTC. Protein product: CASSPREFNYGYTF.

This clonotype was recorded a few times. This rearrangement joins TRBV7-2 to TRBJ2-7; 10 bases match TRBD1. Germline CDR1 reads SGHTA; CDR2 reads FQGNSA. The CDR3 covers 13 residues. The trim removed 5 bases at V and 9 bases at J, leaving 7 bases unmatched. CDR3 loop: CASSPWDRGRQYF. In nucleotides, the CDR3 is TGTGCCAGCAGCCCGTGGGACAGGGGTAGGCAGTACTTC.

This clonotype has more than one count but fewer than ten. The chain combines TRBV9 with TRBJ2-1, with 9 bases fitting TRBD2. Losses at the gene ends were 4 bases for V and 7 bases for J; bases not matched to a gene: 12. Germline lookup yields CDR1 SGDLS and CDR2 YYNGEE. This CDR3 is 16 amino acids long. The CDR3 DNA sequence: TGTGCCAGCAGCCGGACGGGCGGGAGGGCCCGGAATGAGCAGTTCTTC. It yields the protein CASSRTGGRARNEQFF.

This chain joins TRBV7-9 and TRBJ2-7; D possibly matches TRBD1 or TRBD2 (5 bases each). The ends were cut back, 1 base at V and 4 bases at J, with 14 bases in the middle. From germline, CDR1 is SEHNR and CDR2 FQNEAQ (reference sequence). The CDR3 consists of 15 residues. The CDR3 sequence: CASSLVSRGPYEQYF. The CDR3 DNA follows: TGTGCCAGCAGCTTAGTTAGCCGGGGCCCATACGAGCAGTACTTC.

This clonotype occurred a few times. The chain links TRBV20-1 to TRBJ2-2; D call uncertain. V was trimmed by 3 bases and J by 3 bases, leaving 8 bases between them. This CDR3 spans 13 amino acids. Looked up from germline, CDR1 is DFQATT and CDR2 is SNEGSKA (reference sequence). The CDR3 nucleotides read TGCAGTGCTAGTAGAGAATACACCGGGGAGCTGTTTTTT. Translated, it gives CSASREYTGELFF.

The rearrangement joins TRBV18 to TRBJ2-2; D is perhaps TRBD2 (6 bases). The CDR3 spans 14 residues. Germline V gene sequence: CDR1 KGHSH, CDR2 LQKENI. Trimming stripped 3 bases from V and 5 bases from J, with 10 bases between. The CDR3 is CASSPISGTGELFF. CDR3 coding DNA: TGTGCCAGCTCACCGATTAGCGGTACCGGGGAGCTGTTTTTT.

The genes are TRBV20-1 and TRBJ2-1, with D perhaps matching TRBD1 or TRBD2 (6 bases each). This CDR3 comprises 14 residues. The germline V and J ends were trimmed by 3 bases and 12 bases, with 21 bases remaining between them. CDR1 and CDR2 from the germline V gene are DFQATT and SNEGSKA (reference sequence). The CDR3 nucleotides read TGCAGTGCTAGTGAGGGGGGTTCGGTGGATGTGCAGTTCTTC. It codes for CSASEGGSVDVQFF.

V usage is TRBV5-6 and J usage is TRBJ2-2; TRBD2 is a possible D gene (5 bases). Germline V gene sequence: CDR1 SGHDT, CDR2 YYEEEE. The CDR3 sequence is 14 residues long. Trimming took off 7 bases at V and 1 base at J, with 11 bases between the two ends. The CDR3 DNA follows: TGTGCCAGCGCGGGCCTATTGAACACCGGGGAGCTGTTTTTT. It specifies CASAGLLNTGELFF.

This clonotype was recorded many times. The chain is built from TRBV28 and TRBJ2-7; 10 nucleotides line up with TRBD2. This CDR3 comprises 16 residues. After removal of 10 bases from V and 3 bases from J, the junction contained 15 bases not matched to a gene. CDR1 is MDHEN, CDR2 SYDVKM, per germline. CDR3 in amino acids: CAINKVAGGLIYEQYF. For the CDR3, the DNA is TGTGCCATCAATAAGGTAGCGGGGGGCCTTATCTACGAGCAGTACTTC.

There are a few counts of this clonotype. CDR3 in DNA: TGTGCCAGCAGCCAAGAAAGCAGGGGGCGCAAGACCCAGTACTTC. The encoded protein is CASSQESRGRKTQYF. The gene calls are TRBV3-1 and TRBJ2-5, with 8 bases lining up with TRBD1. Germline V gene lookup returns CDR1 LGHDT and CDR2 YNNKEL (reference sequence). This CDR3 is built from 15 residues. The J segment lost 6 bases and the V segment lost 0 bases, leaving 6 bases of the junction unmatched.